This is a list of T cell receptor beta chains from one sample in a study of cytomegalovirus exposure and HLA in healthy donors. Sequenced by immunoSEQ multiplex PCR; TCRdb stores in-frame clones only, minus some. This table has nearly 110,000 clones, over 75% appearing once. Sample: PBMCs. These receptors all stem from a man aged 55 to 70 in good health and CMV-seronegative. CDR3s include the opening cysteine and the closing phenylalanine or tryptophan. The D gene is left open where the match is weak. Clone sizes are given selectively: once, few, many, or a class where the clone is expanded.

TRBV6-6	TRBJ1-2	TRBD1	-	CASSLDRGYGYTF	TGTGCCAGCAGCCTTGACAGGGGCTATGGCTACACCTTC
TRBV21-1	TRBJ2-1	-	-	CASCVKWGSLRGQGRDEQFF	TGTGCCAGCTGTGTCAAGTGGGGTAGCTTAAGGGGGCAGGGACGGGATGAGCAGTTCTTC
TRBV7-2	TRBJ2-3	-	-	CASSFYTDTQYF	TGTGCCAGCAGCTTTTATACTGATACGCAGTATTTT
TRBV10-1	TRBJ2-2	TRBD1	-	CASIPGTGGDVGTGELFF	TGCGCCAGCATCCCCGGGACAGGGGGGGACGTCGGCACCGGGGAGCTGTTTTTT
TRBV4-2	TRBJ1-3	-	-	CASSPRDIFSGNTIYF	TGTGCCAGCAGCCCCCGGGACATCTTCTCTGGAAACACCATATATTTT
TRBV9	TRBJ1-2	TRBD1	-	CASRTGNGYTF	TGTGCCAGCAGGACAGGGAATGGCTACACCTTC
TRBV19	TRBJ1-5	-	-	CASSTWTGKGNQPQHF	TGTGCCAGTAGTACCTGGACCGGGAAGGGAAATCAGCCCCAGCATTTT
TRBV18	TRBJ2-3	TRBD2	few	CASHGLAGGADTQYF	TGTGCCAGCCACGGACTAGCGGGGGGTGCAGATACGCAGTATTTT
TRBV4-1	TRBJ2-5	TRBD2	-	CASSPLTSGGQETQYF	TGCGCCAGCAGCCCATTAACTAGCGGGGGACAAGAGACCCAGTACTTC
TRBV7-3	TRBJ1-6	-	-	CASSLTAQASPLHF	TGTGCCAGCAGCCTCACAGCACAGGCTTCACCCCTCCACTTT
TRBV21-1	TRBJ2-2	-	-	CASSKVREAAGELFF	TGTGCCAGCAGCAAAGTAAGGGAGGCGGCCGGGGAGCTGTTTTTT
TRBV9	TRBJ1-3	-	once	CASTGYSGNTIYF	TGTGCCAGCACAGGCTACTCTGGAAACACCATATATTTT
TRBV19	TRBJ1-1	-	-	CASSNREMNTEAFF	TGTGCCAGTAGCAACAGGGAAATGAACACTGAAGCTTTCTTT
TRBV7-7	TRBJ2-5	TRBD1	-	CASSSGQTLEETQYF	TGTGCCAGCAGCTCGGGACAGACGTTAGAGGAGACCCAGTACTTC
TRBV5-6	TRBJ2-2	-	-	CASSPPRNTGELFF	TGTGCCAGCAGCCCCCCGCGGAACACCGGGGAGCTGTTTTTT
TRBV19	TRBJ1-1	TRBD1	-	CASSPPGGRHTEAFF	TGTGCCAGTAGTCCCCCAGGGGGCAGGCACACTGAAGCTTTCTTT
TRBV4-3	TRBJ2-3	-	-	CASSQDLAALPGDTQYF	TGCGCCAGCAGCCAAGATTTGGCTGCACTCCCAGGGGATACGCAGTATTTT
TRBV18	TRBJ2-3	-	-	CASSPLRAETSTDTQYF	TGTGCCAGCTCACCACTCAGGGCCGAAACTAGCACAGATACGCAGTATTTT
TRBV19	TRBJ1-5	TRBD1	-	CASSPQRTGGFGNQPQHF	TGTGCCAGTAGCCCCCAGCGGACAGGGGGCTTTGGGAATCAGCCCCAGCATTTT
TRBV28	TRBJ1-5	TRBD1	-	CASSLGQIINQPQHF	TGTGCCAGCAGTTTGGGACAGATAATCAATCAGCCCCAGCATTTT
TRBV4-2	TRBJ1-4	-	once	CASSQEKLGEKLFF	TGTGCCAGCAGCCAGGAGAAACTCGGTGAAAAACTGTTTTTT
TRBV18	TRBJ2-1	-	-	CASAGGPSSYNEQFF	TGTGCCAGCGCTGGGGGCCCGAGCTCCTACAATGAGCAGTTCTTC
TRBV13	TRBJ1-2	TRBD1	-	CASSDSGEWRDRGLSGYTF	TGTGCCAGCAGCGATTCGGGGGAGTGGAGGGACAGGGGGCTTAGTGGCTACACCTTC
TRBV7-6	TRBJ2-5	-	-	CASSLVHRGETQYF	TGTGCCAGCAGCTTAGTTCACCGAGGGGAGACCCAGTACTTC
TRBV6-5	TRBJ1-4	-	-	CASSPAGRAKKLFF	TGTGCCAGCAGTCCCGCCGGGAGGGCGAAAAAACTGTTTTTT
TRBV7-6	TRBJ2-5	-	-	CASSRPGETQYF	TGTGCCAGCAGCCGACCGGGGGAGACCCAGTACTTC
TRBV19	TRBJ1-5	TRBD1	-	CASSIAGGGNQPQHF	TGTGCCAGTAGTATAGCAGGGGGAGGCAATCAGCCCCAGCATTTT
TRBV7-9	TRBJ2-1	-	-	CASGETEQFF	TGTGCCAGCGGGGAGACGGAGCAGTTCTTC
TRBV7-9	TRBJ1-2	-	once	CASSREGVDYGYTF	TGTGCCAGCAGCAGAGAGGGGGTAGACTATGGCTACACCTTC
TRBV6-5	TRBJ2-1	TRBD2	once	CASSPGTRGFDEQFF	TGTGCCAGCAGCCCCGGGACTAGGGGGTTTGATGAGCAGTTCTTC
TRBV7-2	TRBJ1-1	-	-	CASRPRQNPNTEAFF	TGTGCCAGCAGACCTAGACAGAACCCGAACACTGAAGCTTTCTTT
TRBV4-3	TRBJ2-1	TRBD2	-	CASSQEGRGNEQFF	TGCGCCAGCAGCCAAGAGGGGAGGGGCAATGAGCAGTTCTTC
TRBV10-3	TRBJ1-1	-	-	CAISPRGSSRGSEAFF	TGTGCCATCAGTCCCAGGGGTTCATCACGGGGATCCGAAGCTTTCTTT
TRBV7-2	TRBJ1-2	-	-	CASSLTGGVGGYTF	TGTGCCAGCAGCCTAACGGGGGGGGTTGGGGGCTACACCTTC
TRBV30	TRBJ1-3	-	few	CAWNPRVRSGNTIYF	TGTGCCTGGAACCCCAGGGTACGCTCTGGAAACACCATATATTTT
TRBV11-2	TRBJ1-1	-	few	CASSPTRGSITEAFF	TGTGCCAGCAGCCCCACAAGGGGATCGATTACTGAAGCTTTCTTT
TRBV29-1	TRBJ2-5	-	-	CSARTAQETQYF	TGCAGCGCACGAACAGCACAAGAGACCCAGTACTTC
TRBV6-5	TRBJ2-5	-	-	CASSYSRRVQETQYF	TGTGCCAGCAGTTACTCGCGCCGGGTGCAAGAGACCCAGTACTTC
TRBV27	TRBJ2-5	TRBD1	once	CASSPQGDSETQYF	TGTGCCAGCAGCCCCCAGGGGGATTCGGAGACCCAGTACTTC
TRBV28	TRBJ2-7	TRBD2	-	CAVVAGTSVEQYF	TGTGCCGTCGTGGCCGGGACTAGCGTCGAGCAGTACTTC
TRBV5-1	TRBJ1-1	TRBD1	-	CASSYTGDTEAFF	TGCGCCAGCAGCTATACAGGGGACACTGAAGCTTTCTTT
TRBV5-1	TRBJ2-3	TRBD2	few	CASSYSSGDTDTQYF	TGCGCCAGCAGCTACTCTAGCGGGGACACAGATACGCAGTATTTT
TRBV11-2	TRBJ2-5	-	-	CASSLWRQETQYF	TGTGCCAGCAGCTTGTGGAGGCAAGAGACCCAGTACTTC
TRBV7-3	TRBJ2-2	-	-	CASSLQQGPTGELFF	TGTGCCAGCAGCTTACAACAGGGTCCCACCGGGGAGCTGTTTTTT
TRBV6-5	TRBJ1-1	-	once	CASSLTSNTEAFF	TGTGCCAGCAGCCTCACAAGTAACACTGAAGCTTTCTTT
TRBV7-9	TRBJ2-3	TRBD1	once	CASSPGTGGDTQYF	TGTGCCAGCAGCCCCGGGACAGGCGGAGATACGCAGTATTTT
TRBV28	TRBJ1-2	-	-	CATLSGAANYGYTF	TGTGCCACCCTCAGTGGGGCCGCTAACTATGGCTACACCTTC
TRBV28	TRBJ1-5	-	-	CASSFSPLGQPQHF	TGTGCCAGCAGTTTCTCGCCCTTGGGCCAGCCCCAGCATTTT
TRBV5-1	TRBJ1-1	-	-	CASMDIPNTEAFF	TGCGCCAGCATGGACATACCGAACACTGAAGCTTTCTTT